This is a list of T cell receptor beta chains from one sample in a study of early T cells in non-severe SARS-CoV-2 infection. TCRdb re-analysed the 5' RACE reads in MiXCR, keeping a single row per CDR3 protein. The sample lists around 92,000 distinct CDR3 sequences, 11% occurring once. What was sequenced was whole blood. The receptors here all came from an adult who was a healthcare worker with PCR-confirmed SARS-CoV-2 infection or an uninfected control (not recorded which). CDR3s include the opening cysteine and the closing phenylalanine or tryptophan. The order of the fields is V gene, J gene, D gene, clone size, CDR3 DNA, CDR3 protein. D genes are given only for firm matches. A row's size may be missing; if present it is once, few, many or a size class.

V gene: TRBV20-1; J gene: TRBJ2-5; D gene: .; clone size: .; CDR3 DNA: TGCAGTGCTAGTAGTGGGGAGACCCAGTACTTC; CDR3 protein: CSASSGETQYF
V gene: TRBV5-1; J gene: TRBJ2-3; D gene: TRBD2; clone size: .; CDR3 DNA: TGCGCCAGCAGCTCGGGACTAGGTGGGCGGACAGATACGCAGTATTTT; CDR3 protein: CASSSGLGGRTDTQYF
V gene: TRBV20-1; J gene: TRBJ1-5; D gene: TRBD1; clone size: few; CDR3 DNA: TGCAGTGCTAGAAGGGATCCGACAGGGCACTATAGCAATCAGCCCCAGCATTTT; CDR3 protein: CSARRDPTGHYSNQPQHF
V gene: TRBV21-1; J gene: TRBJ1-1; D gene: .; clone size: many; CDR3 DNA: TGTGCCAGCAGCTCTGGCCCTGGCATATGCACTGAAGCTTTCTTT; CDR3 protein: CASSSGPGICTEAFF
V gene: TRBV20-1; J gene: TRBJ2-3; D gene: .; clone size: .; CDR3 DNA: TGCAGTGCTCCGAAACCCTCGGGAGATACGCAGTATTTT; CDR3 protein: CSAPKPSGDTQYF
V gene: TRBV7-9; J gene: TRBJ1-6; D gene: TRBD1; clone size: many; CDR3 DNA: TGTGCCAGCAGCTTCCCCAGGACAGGGGGATCCTATAATTCACCCCTCCACTTT; CDR3 protein: CASSFPRTGGSYNSPLHF
V gene: TRBV12-3/TRBV12-4; J gene: TRBJ1-5; D gene: TRBD1; clone size: few; CDR3 DNA: TGTGCCAGCAGTTCGCAGGGGGGCGCGAGCAATCAGCCCCAGCATTTT; CDR3 protein: CASSSQGGASNQPQHF
V gene: TRBV27; J gene: TRBJ2-2; D gene: .; clone size: many; CDR3 DNA: TGTGCCAGCAGTTTAGCGGCAGGGCTTAACACCGGGGAGCTGTTTTTT; CDR3 protein: CASSLAAGLNTGELFF
V gene: TRBV7-8; J gene: TRBJ1-1; D gene: .; clone size: many; CDR3 DNA: TGTGCCAGCAGCTTAGTAGGCACCGTGAACACTGAAGCTTTCTTT; CDR3 protein: CASSLVGTVNTEAFF
V gene: TRBV28; J gene: TRBJ1-5; D gene: .; clone size: once; CDR3 DNA: TGTGCCACCAACCGGGACGGTTCGTATAGCAATCAGCCCCAGCATTTT; CDR3 protein: CATNRDGSYSNQPQHF
V gene: TRBV12-3/TRBV12-4; J gene: TRBJ2-3; D gene: TRBD2; clone size: few; CDR3 DNA: TGTGCCAGCAGTTTGCGGGAGGTACAAGATACGCAGTATTTT; CDR3 protein: CASSLREVQDTQYF
V gene: TRBV6-1; J gene: TRBJ2-3; D gene: .; clone size: few; CDR3 DNA: TGTGCCAGCAGTAGTGGAAGGGACGGAGATACGCAGTATTTT; CDR3 protein: CASSSGRDGDTQYF
V gene: TRBV12-5; J gene: TRBJ2-3; D gene: .; clone size: .; CDR3 DNA: TGTGCTAGTGGTTTGGGGCGGCCAGATACGCAGTATTTT; CDR3 protein: CASGLGRPDTQYF
V gene: TRBV7-8; J gene: TRBJ2-3; D gene: .; clone size: few; CDR3 DNA: TGTGCCAGCAGCCCCCTGGGTAGGGGCACAGATACGCAGTATTTT; CDR3 protein: CASSPLGRGTDTQYF
V gene: TRBV4-1; J gene: TRBJ2-7; D gene: .; clone size: many; CDR3 DNA: TGCGCCAGCAGCCAAGATGACGGCGGATACGAGCAGTACTTC; CDR3 protein: CASSQDDGGYEQYF
V gene: TRBV11-3; J gene: TRBJ2-2; D gene: .; clone size: few; CDR3 DNA: TGTGCCAGCAGCTTAAAGCAGAACACCGGGGAGCTGTTTTTT; CDR3 protein: CASSLKQNTGELFF
V gene: TRBV28; J gene: TRBJ2-7; D gene: TRBD2; clone size: .; CDR3 DNA: TGTGCCAGCAGTACGCTAGCGGGGGACTACGAGCAGTACTTC; CDR3 protein: CASSTLAGDYEQYF
V gene: TRBV20-1; J gene: TRBJ2-1; D gene: TRBD2; clone size: few; CDR3 DNA: TGCAGTGCTAGTCGTGCTAGCGGGAGGAGGACCTACAATGAGCAGTTCTTC; CDR3 protein: CSASRASGRRTYNEQFF
V gene: TRBV5-1; J gene: TRBJ2-7; D gene: .; clone size: .; CDR3 DNA: TGCACCAGCAGCTTGGCTGAACAGGGCGAGCAGTACTTC; CDR3 protein: CTSSLAEQGEQYF
V gene: TRBV6-1; J gene: TRBJ2-7; D gene: .; clone size: .; CDR3 DNA: TGTGCCAGCACGTACAGGGAGGGGTACGAGCAGTACTTC; CDR3 protein: CASTYREGYEQYF
V gene: TRBV21-1; J gene: TRBJ1-2; D gene: .; clone size: .; CDR3 DNA: TGTGCCAGCAGCAAACGGACAGCACTTTATGGCTACACCTTC; CDR3 protein: CASSKRTALYGYTF
V gene: TRBV12-3/TRBV12-4; J gene: TRBJ2-5; D gene: .; clone size: many; CDR3 DNA: TGTGCCAGCAGCCCTCGTGGAGTCATCCTAGAGACCCAGTACTTC; CDR3 protein: CASSPRGVILETQYF
V gene: TRBV6-5; J gene: TRBJ2-3; D gene: .; clone size: .; CDR3 DNA: TGTGCCAGCAGGGGGGGCCGTTTGGATACGCAGTATTTT; CDR3 protein: CASRGGRLDTQYF
V gene: TRBV7-9; J gene: TRBJ2-7; D gene: .; clone size: .; CDR3 DNA: TGTGCCAGCAGCTACGGAGGCGGCCACTACGAGCAGTACTTC; CDR3 protein: CASSYGGGHYEQYF
V gene: TRBV18; J gene: TRBJ2-1; D gene: TRBD2; clone size: many; CDR3 DNA: TGTGCCAGCTCACCACGTTCGGCGAGCGGGAAAGCTCGGAATGAGCAGTTCTTC; CDR3 protein: CASSPRSASGKARNEQFF
V gene: TRBV19; J gene: TRBJ1-2; D gene: .; clone size: many; CDR3 DNA: TGTGCCAGTAGTATTTTTGCAGCTTCTAACTATGGCTACACCTTC; CDR3 protein: CASSIFAASNYGYTF
V gene: TRBV20-1; J gene: TRBJ1-2; D gene: TRBD1; clone size: few; CDR3 DNA: TGCAGTGCTGACGTAGGGACAGGCCCTTATGGCTACACCTTC; CDR3 protein: CSADVGTGPYGYTF